One and the same sample provided the 22 T cell receptor beta chains below, sequenced in a study of Graves' ophthalmopathy and Graves' hyperthyroidism. RNA transcripts served as template for amplifying TCR beta CDR3 sequences. HTBI primers served in a first-round RT-PCR, which a second-round multiplex PCR followed. One entry per CDR3 protein results from TCRdb running MiXCR on the multiplex PCR reads. The sample consists of approximately 1.2 million distinct CDR3 sequences, roughly 35% of them appearing once. Input material: peripheral blood or thyroid tissue (not recorded which). The receptors originated from an adult man with Graves' hyperthyroidism.

This clonotype was recorded at least ten times. This chain connects TRBV19 to TRBJ1-5, with D tentatively TRBD1 (6 bases). The CDR3 is 14 amino acids. Looked up from germline, CDR1 is LNHDA and CDR2 is SQIVND (reference sequence). Trimming left V 4 bases short and J 4 bases short, with 11 bases between. The CDR3, as DNA: TGTGCCAGTAGTACGACAGGAGATAATCAGCCCCAGCATTTT. Translation gives CASSTTGDNQPQHF.

Remarks on this clonotype: The junction departs from germline at one end; a sequencing error may be responsible. This chain connects TRBV29-1 to TRBJ1-2, with a tentative D call TRBD1 (6 bases). CDR3 size: 9 residues. The germline V gene has CDR1 SQVTM and CDR2 ANQGSEA. CDR3 sequence: CSGDRLAHF. The CDR3 DNA reads as TGCAGCGGTGACAGGTTAGCCCACTTC.

Many counts were recorded for this clonotype. This chain uses TRBV20-1 with TRBJ1-2; 11 bases map to TRBD1. The length of the CDR3 is 13 residues. Trimming at V came to 6 bases and at J to 7 bases, leaving 7 bases not matched to a gene. Germline CDR1 and CDR2: DFQATT and SNEGSKA (reference sequence). As DNA, the CDR3 is TGCAGTGCAGACGGACAGGGGGCGGGTGGCTACACCTTC. This gives the protein CSADGQGAGGYTF.

V and J are TRBV11-2 and TRBJ1-1; D is perhaps TRBD1 (5 bases). The V end was cut by 5 bases, the J end by 3 bases, with 13 bases between. The CDR3 is 14 amino acids. CDR1 is SGHAT, CDR2 FQNNGV, per germline. The CDR3 here is CASSPGRLDTEAFF. CDR3 in DNA: TGTGCCAGCAGCCCAGGGAGGTTGGACACTGAAGCTTTCTTT. Full variable domain (outside the CDR3, taken from reference TRBV11-2 and TRBJ1-1): EAGVAQSPRYKIIEKRQSVAFWCNPISGHATLYWYQQILGQGPKLLIQFQNNGVVDDSQLPKDRFSAERLKGVDSTLKIQPAKLEDSAVYLCASSPGRLDTEAFFGQGTRLTVV.

The rearrangement uses TRBV6-6 and TRBJ2-7; TRBD1 matches at 9 bases. The J call may be wrong; the DNA end is better matched by TRBJ2-1. CDR1 and CDR2 (germline): MNHNY, SVGAGI (reference sequence). The length of the CDR3 is 15 residues. CDR3 protein: CASTRTGGYYNEQFF. CDR3 coding DNA: TGTGCCAGCACTAGAACAGGGGGCTACTACAATGAGCAGTTCTTC.

This clonotype was seen at least ten times. Here the CDR3 DNA reads TGTGCCAGTAATGTGGTGGGGGAGGAATGGGCCCAGCATTTT. Amino acid sequence: CASNVVGEEWAQHF. The genes are TRBV19 and TRBJ1-5; D may be TRBD1 (5 bases). Trimming took 7 bases from V and 11 from J, leaving 21 bases between them. Germline loops: CDR1 LNHDA, CDR2 SQIVND (reference sequence). CDR3 length: 14 amino acids.

The chain links TRBV6-5 to TRBJ2-7; D uncertain. The CDR3 totals 13 residues. Germline CDR1 MNHEY, CDR2 SVGAGI. Trimming pared 10 bases from V and 5 bases from J, leaving 18 bases between. CDR3 amino acids: CATSTYNPNEQYF. In nucleotides, the CDR3 is TGTGCCACCTCCACCTACAATCCTAACGAGCAGTACTTC.

In regard to this clonotype: The junction and the germline gene differ at one end; a read error may be behind it. The J gene is TRBJ2-5, the V gene TRBV20-1; D gene ambiguous. Germline CDR1 reads DFQATT; CDR2 reads SNEGSKA (reference sequence). The CDR3 is 12 amino acids. The CDR3 spells CSARDQQETQHF. CDR3 nucleotide sequence: TGCAGTGCTAGAGATCAGCAAGAGACCCAGCACTTC.

This clonotype was seen many times. V gene TRBV12-3 or TRBV12-4 combines with J gene TRBJ1-6; 7 bases are a match to TRBD1. CDR3 length: 14 amino acids. With V trimmed by 5 bases and J by 10 bases, 8 bases remained unmatched. The CDR3 DNA follows: TGTGCCAGCAGTGTGGCCAGGGGGGAGTCACCCCTCCACTTT. It encodes CASSVARGESPLHF.

This clonotype has more than one count but fewer than ten. This chain links TRBV10-3 with TRBJ1-5; D gene uncertain. Germline CDR1 and CDR2: ENHRY and SYGVKD. The CDR3 sequence is 13 residues long. V was trimmed by 3 bases and J by 8 bases, leaving 11 bases between them. The CDR3 spells CAISEGQEKPQHF. For the CDR3, the DNA is TGTGCCATCAGTGAAGGGCAAGAGAAGCCCCAGCATTTT.

This chain uses TRBV10-3 with TRBJ2-3; D ambiguous. There are 12 residues in the CDR3. CDR1 is ENHRY and CDR2 is SYGVKD in the germline V gene. V was trimmed by 4 bases and J by 6 bases, leaving 8 bases between them. CDR3: CAISGATDTQYF. The CDR3 DNA reads TGTGCCATCAGTGGGGCCACGGATACGCAGTATTTT.

The J gene is TRBJ2-2, the V gene TRBV10-3; perhaps TRBD1 as D (6 bases). CDR1 is ENHRY and CDR2 is SYGVKD in the germline V gene. The V end was cut by 10 bases, the J end by 1 base, with 16 bases between. CDR3 length equals 15 residues. Written as DNA, the CDR3 is TGTGCCAGCAGCGCCGCGACAGGGAACACCGGGGAGCTGTTTTTT. Amino acids: CASSAATGNTGELFF.

This clonotype occurred a few times. This may arise from a read error, as a much more abundant clone is one base away. The genes are TRBV20-1 and TRBJ2-5, with 14 positions matching TRBD2. CDR3 length equals 14 residues. The germline V gene encodes CDR1 DFQATT and CDR2 SNEGSKA (reference sequence). V dropped 3 bases and J dropped 5; count of bases not matched to a gene: 2. As DNA, the CDR3 is TGCAGTGCTAGCGGGACTAGCGGGGGTGAGACCCAGTACTTC. This codes for CSASGTSGGETQYF.

The chain uses TRBV25-1 and TRBJ1-2; D uncertain. Germline CDR1 reads MGHDK; CDR2 reads SYGVNS. CDR3 length: 14 residues. The germline V and J ends were trimmed by 4 bases and 3 bases, with 12 bases remaining between them. For the CDR3, the DNA is TGTGCCAGCAGTGTTTGCAGCGGATACTATGGCTACACCTTC. This codes for CASSVCSGYYGYTF.

There are a few counts of this clonotype. The rearrangement links TRBV7-3 to TRBJ1-6, with D unclear. Germline V gene sequence: CDR1 SGHTA, CDR2 FQGTGA. V dropped 3 bases and J dropped 7 bases, with 7 bases sitting between them. The length of the CDR3 is 13 residues. CDR3 sequence: CASSFSVNSPLHF. The CDR3 coding sequence is TGTGCCAGCAGCTTCTCGGTGAATTCACCCCTCCACTTT.

This clonotype showed up just a few times. The chain employs TRBV15 and TRBJ2-5; no clear D gene. CDR1 is LNHNV and CDR2 is YYDKDF in the germline V gene (reference sequence). There are 13 residues in the CDR3. V dropped 2 bases and J dropped 5 bases, with 9 bases sitting between them. In nucleotides, the CDR3 is TGTGCCACCAGCAGACTGGGGTCTGAGACCCAGTACTTC. Translated: CATSRLGSETQYF.

The chain couples TRBV11-2 to TRBJ2-2; TRBD2 matches at 8 bases. The length of the CDR3 is 18 residues. Germline V gene data show CDR1 as SGHAT and CDR2 as FQNNGV. After removal of 6 bases from V and 0 bases from J, the junction contained 12 bases not matched to a gene. The CDR3 sequence is CASRPGERGMPNTGELFF. In nucleotides, the CDR3 is TGTGCCAGCAGGCCCGGGGAGCGGGGGATGCCGAACACCGGGGAGCTGTTTTTT.

This clonotype was detected once. The V gene is TRBV7-2, the J gene TRBJ2-5; a weak D match, TRBD1 (5 bases). The CDR3 totals 13 residues. V was trimmed by 4 bases and J by 4 bases, leaving 10 bases between them. The V gene's germline CDR1 is SGHTA and CDR2 FQGNSA. CDR3 residues: CASSWTLAETQYF. The CDR3 DNA follows: TGTGCCAGCAGCTGGACATTGGCAGAGACCCAGTACTTC. Full variable domain (missing parts from reference TRBV7-2 and TRBJ2-5): GAGVSQSPSNKVTEKGKDVELRCDPISGHTALYWYRQSLGQGLEFLIYFQGNSAPDKSGLPSDRFSAERTGGSVSTLTIQRTQQEDSAVYLCASSWTLAETQYFGPGTRLLVL.

This clonotype was counted once. The rearrangement uses TRBV2 and TRBJ2-7, with D tentatively TRBD2 (6 bases). V gave up 6 bases and J gave up 0 bases, with 15 bases separating them. Germline values: CDR1 SNHLY, CDR2 FYNNEI. The CDR3 loop spans 15 amino acids. The CDR3, as DNA: TGTGCCAGCAGCCGCCGGGACTTTATCTCCTACGAGCAGTACTTC. Residues: CASSRRDFISYEQYF.

The CDR3 bases are TGCAGCGTAAACCAAGATTCTCTATCTCTCCTAGCTTTCTTT. Encoded protein: CSVNQDSLSLLAFF. This sequence joins TRBV29-1 and TRBJ1-1, with unresolved D. Between the trimmed V and J ends, which lost 6 bases and 10 bases, there was a span of 24 bases. CDR1 is SQVTM and CDR2 is ANQGSEA in the germline V gene. The CDR3 has 14 residues.

This clonotype has only a few counts. The chain employs TRBV9 and TRBJ2-7, with 7 bases identical to TRBD1. The CDR3 extends over 15 amino acids. The J segment lost 0 bases and the V segment lost 3 bases, leaving 6 bases of the junction unmatched. Germline V gene lookup returns CDR1 SGDLS and CDR2 YYNGEE. CDR3 nucleotides: TGTGCCAGCAGCGAAGGGGGCCTTCACTCCTACGAGCAGTACTTC. The encoded protein is CASSEGGLHSYEQYF.

This clonotype was counted only a few times. J is TRBJ2-2 and V is TRBV20-1; a possible D gene is TRBD1 (6 bases). CDR1 is DFQATT and CDR2 is SNEGSKA in the germline V gene (reference sequence). The CDR3 totals 14 residues. V was cut by 4 bases and J by 3 bases, with 12 bases left in between. The CDR3 nucleotides are TGCAGTGCTATCCGGACAGCGGACACCGGGGAGCTGTTTTTT. Encoded protein: CSAIRTADTGELFF.